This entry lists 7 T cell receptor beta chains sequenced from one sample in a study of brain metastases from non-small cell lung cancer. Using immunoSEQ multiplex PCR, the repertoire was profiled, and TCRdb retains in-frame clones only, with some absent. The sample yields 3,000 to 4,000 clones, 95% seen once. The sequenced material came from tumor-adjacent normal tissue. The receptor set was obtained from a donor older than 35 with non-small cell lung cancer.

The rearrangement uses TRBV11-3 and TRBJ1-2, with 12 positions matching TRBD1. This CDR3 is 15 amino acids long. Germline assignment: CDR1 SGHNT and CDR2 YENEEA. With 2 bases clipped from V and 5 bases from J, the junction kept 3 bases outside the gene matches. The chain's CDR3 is CASSLRGQGAYGYTF. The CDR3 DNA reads TGTGCCAGCAGCTTAAGGGGACAGGGGGCGTATGGCTACACCTTC.

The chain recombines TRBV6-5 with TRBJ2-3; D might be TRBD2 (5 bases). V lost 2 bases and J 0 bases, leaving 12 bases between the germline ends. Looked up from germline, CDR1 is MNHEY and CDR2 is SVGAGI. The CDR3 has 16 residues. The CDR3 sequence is CASSYARGSSTDTQYF. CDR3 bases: TGTGCCAGCAGTTACGCCCGGGGAAGCAGCACAGATACGCAGTATTTT.

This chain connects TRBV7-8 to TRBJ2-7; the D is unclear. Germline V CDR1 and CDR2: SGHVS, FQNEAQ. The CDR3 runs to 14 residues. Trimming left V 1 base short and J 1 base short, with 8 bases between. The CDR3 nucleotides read TGTGCCAGCAGCTTAGGGGCCGAATCCTACGAGCAGTACTTC. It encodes CASSLGAESYEQYF.

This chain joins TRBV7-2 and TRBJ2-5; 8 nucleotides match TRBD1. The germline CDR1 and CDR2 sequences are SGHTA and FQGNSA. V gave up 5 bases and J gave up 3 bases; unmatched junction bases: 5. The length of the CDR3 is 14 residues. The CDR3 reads CASSTYRGEETQYF. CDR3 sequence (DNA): TGTGCCAGCAGCACTTACAGGGGGGAAGAGACCCAGTACTTC.

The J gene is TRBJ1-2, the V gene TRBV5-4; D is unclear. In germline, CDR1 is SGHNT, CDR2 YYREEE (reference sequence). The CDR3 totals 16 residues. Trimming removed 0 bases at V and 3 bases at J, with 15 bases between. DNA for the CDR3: TGTGCCAGCAGCTTGGGTTCGGGTGGGGAGCACTATGGCTACACCTTC. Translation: CASSLGSGGEHYGYTF.

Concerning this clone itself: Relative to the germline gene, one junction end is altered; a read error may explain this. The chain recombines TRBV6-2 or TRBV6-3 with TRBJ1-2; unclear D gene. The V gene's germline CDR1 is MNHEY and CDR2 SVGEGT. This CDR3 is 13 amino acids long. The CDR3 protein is CASSQDMGYGYTF. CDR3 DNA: TGTGCCAGCAGCCAAGACATGGGCTATGGCTACACCTTT.

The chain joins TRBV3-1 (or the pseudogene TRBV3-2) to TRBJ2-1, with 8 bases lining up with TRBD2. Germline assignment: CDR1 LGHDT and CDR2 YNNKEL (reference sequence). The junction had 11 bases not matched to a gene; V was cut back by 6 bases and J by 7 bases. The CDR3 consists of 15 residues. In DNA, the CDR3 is TGTGCCAGCAGTCCGGAGCGGGGGCCCGGGAATGAGCAGTTCTTC. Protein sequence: CASSPERGPGNEQFF.